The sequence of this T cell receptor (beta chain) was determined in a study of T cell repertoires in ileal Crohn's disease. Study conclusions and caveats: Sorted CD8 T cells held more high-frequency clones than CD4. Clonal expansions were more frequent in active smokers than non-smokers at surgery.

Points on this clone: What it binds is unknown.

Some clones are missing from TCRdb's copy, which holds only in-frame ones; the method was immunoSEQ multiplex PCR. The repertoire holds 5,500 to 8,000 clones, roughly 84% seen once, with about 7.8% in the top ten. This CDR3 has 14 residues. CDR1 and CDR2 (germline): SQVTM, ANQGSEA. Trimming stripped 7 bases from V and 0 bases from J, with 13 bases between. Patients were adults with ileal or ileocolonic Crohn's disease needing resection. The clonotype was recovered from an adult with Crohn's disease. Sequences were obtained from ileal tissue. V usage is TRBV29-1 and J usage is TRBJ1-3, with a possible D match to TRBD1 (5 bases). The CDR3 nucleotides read TGCAGCGCCAAGGCCGGGGGCTCTGGAAACACCATATATTTT. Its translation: CSAKAGGSGNTIYF.